The 13 T cell receptor beta chains reported below all come from one sample, sequenced in a study of CD8 T cells in ankylosing spondylitis. Study conclusions and caveats: About 8 highly homologous variants made up a TCR beta motif that seemed to typify ankylosing spondylitis blood.

TCRdb used MiXCR to reprocess the 5' RACE reads, holding one entry per CDR3 protein. This table holds approximately 540,000 distinct CDR3 sequences, over 9.5% found once. Their antigen targets remain unknown. Specimen: blood, either unsorted or a sorted T cell fraction (not recorded which). The receptor set was obtained from a male donor with ankylosing spondylitis.

This clonotype came up a few times. CDR3 sequence (DNA): TGCAGTGCTAGAGATCAGACTAGCGGAAGAGCAGATACGCAGTATTTT. It specifies CSARDQTSGRADTQYF. The chain uses TRBV20-1 and TRBJ2-3; 9 bases map to TRBD2. Germline V gene lookup returns CDR1 DFQATT and CDR2 SNEGSKA (reference sequence). The J segment lost 4 bases and the V segment lost 0 bases, leaving 8 bases of the junction unmatched. CDR3 length: 16 amino acids.

This clonotype showed up just a few times. The chain joins TRBV3-1 to TRBJ1-1, with D perhaps matching TRBD1 (5 bases). In germline, CDR1 is LGHDT, CDR2 YNNKEL (reference sequence). CDR3 length: 13 residues. V gave up 0 bases and J gave up 11 bases, with 13 bases separating them. CDR3 sequence (DNA): TGTGCCAGCAGCCAAGAGCGAGTAGGGGAGGCTTTCTTT. It yields the protein CASSQERVGEAFF.

CDR3 nucleotides: TGCAGTGCTAGAGATGTCGGCGGGACTAGCGGGAGGGGAGGCGAGCAGTACGTC. Translated: CSARDVGGTSGRGGEQYV. The chain joins TRBV20-1 to TRBJ2-7; 16 bases align to TRBD2. This CDR3 comprises 18 residues. V lost 0 bases, J lost 6 bases, and 11 bases stayed unmatched. CDR1 DFQATT and CDR2 SNEGSKA come from the germline V gene (reference sequence).

This clonotype was picked up a small number of times. The chain couples TRBV5-1 to TRBJ1-1, with D perhaps matching TRBD1 (5 bases). Germline V gene data show CDR1 as SGHRS and CDR2 as YFSETQ. The CDR3 is 14 amino acids. Trimming pared 0 bases from V and 6 bases from J, leaving 12 bases between. The CDR3 DNA reads as TGCGCCAGCAGCTTGGAGGGCAGGGCGTCTGAAGCTTTCTTT. This encodes CASSLEGRASEAFF.

This clonotype was counted between two and nine times. CDR3 coding DNA: TGTGCCAGCAGTGAAAGTGAGGGGACAGGGTTTTTTCAGACCCAGTACTTC. Amino acids: CASSESEGTGFFQTQYF. The genes are TRBV2 and TRBJ2-5; 9 nucleotides line up with TRBD1. This CDR3 has 17 residues. Unmatched junction bases numbered 13, after V lost 2 bases and J lost 6 bases. Looked up from germline, CDR1 is SNHLY and CDR2 is FYNNEI. The full variable domain, in which reference TRBV2 and TRBJ2-5 provide the parts outside the CDR3, is EPEVTQTPSHQVTQMGQEVILRCVPISNHLYFYWYRQILGQKVEFLVSFYNNEISEKSEIFDDQFSVERPDGSNFTLKIRSTKLEDSAMYFCASSESEGTGFFQTQYFGPGTRLLVL.

This clonotype was counted only a few times. The chain employs TRBV5-1 and TRBJ2-3, with a tentative D call TRBD2 (6 bases). Germline V lookup: CDR1 SGHRS, CDR2 YFSETQ. Trimming removed 0 bases at V and 2 bases at J, with 10 bases between. CDR3 size: 15 residues. The CDR3 bases are TGCGCCAGCAGCTTGGGTAGCGGATTCACAGATACGCAGTATTTT. The encoded protein is CASSLGSGFTDTQYF.

The rearrangement joins TRBV28 to TRBJ2-3, with TRBD1 as a possible D gene (6 bases). This CDR3 region has 12 residues. Trimming stripped 0 bases from V and 10 bases from J, with 8 bases between. Germline CDR1 MDHEN, CDR2 SYDVKM. CDR3 protein: CASSLWGAPQYF. In DNA form, the CDR3 reads TGTGCCAGCAGTTTATGGGGGGCCCCGCAGTATTTT.

In this sample, this clonotype turned up a few times. The rearrangement joins TRBV4-2 to TRBJ1-2; D uncertain. In germline, CDR1 is LGHNA, CDR2 YNFKEQ. V gave up 0 bases and J gave up 1 base, with 12 bases separating them. The CDR3 runs 16 residues. The CDR3 protein is CASSQEGGINNYGYTF. The DNA for the CDR3 is TGTGCCAGCAGCCAAGAAGGAGGAATAAATAACTATGGCTACACCTTC.

The chain carries TRBV7-9 and TRBJ2-3; 12 positions agree with TRBD2. The CDR3 runs 14 residues. Looked up from germline, CDR1 is SEHNR and CDR2 is FQNEAQ (reference sequence). V was pared by 6 bases and J by 6 bases, with 4 bases of the junction left unmatched. CDR3 sequence reads: CASRTSGSFDTQYF. CDR3 bases: TGTGCCAGCAGGACTAGCGGGAGTTTCGATACGCAGTATTTT.

J is TRBJ2-7 and V is TRBV27; 9 nucleotides match TRBD2. This CDR3 contains 15 residues. In germline, CDR1 is MNHEY, CDR2 SMNVEV (reference sequence). Losses at the gene ends were 3 bases for V and 7 bases for J; bases not matched to a gene: 10. The CDR3 nucleotides read TGTGCCAGCAGTTTTTTAGCGGGAGAAGGTTGGGAGCAGTACTTC. It encodes CASSFLAGEGWEQYF.

This chain uses TRBV20-1 with TRBJ2-1; 13 bases map to TRBD2. The CDR3 length is 15 residues. Germline assignment: CDR1 DFQATT and CDR2 SNEGSKA (reference sequence). Trimming at V came to 5 bases and at J to 8 bases, leaving 9 bases not matched to a gene. The CDR3 DNA reads as TGCAGTGCTGACGGGACTAGCGGGAAGAGGGATGAGCAGTTCTTC. Residues: CSADGTSGKRDEQFF.

This chain connects TRBV30 to TRBJ2-7; no clear D. Trimming pared 0 bases from V and 3 bases from J, leaving 9 bases between. Per the germline V gene, CDR1 is GTSNPN and CDR2 is SVGIG (reference sequence). The CDR3 contains 13 residues. The CDR3 sequence is CAWSVRNVYEQYV. The CDR3 nucleotides read TGTGCCTGGAGTGTACGAAACGTCTACGAGCAGTACGTC.

V usage is TRBV5-1 and J usage is TRBJ2-2; perhaps TRBD2 as D (5 bases). Trimming took off 6 bases at V and 0 bases at J, with 15 bases between the two ends. Germline CDR1 SGHRS, CDR2 YFSETQ. The CDR3 is 16 residues long. CDR3 nucleotides: TGCGCCAGCAACGGAAGAAGCGGCGCGAACACCGGGGAGCTGTTTTTT. Its translation: CASNGRSGANTGELFF. The full variable domain, completed using reference TRBV5-1 and TRBJ2-2, is KAGVTQTPRYLIKTRGQQVTLSCSPISGHRSVSWYQQTPGQGLQFLFEYFSETQRNKGNFPGRFSGRQFSNSRSEMNVSTLELGDSALYLCASNGRSGANTGELFFGEGSRLTVL.